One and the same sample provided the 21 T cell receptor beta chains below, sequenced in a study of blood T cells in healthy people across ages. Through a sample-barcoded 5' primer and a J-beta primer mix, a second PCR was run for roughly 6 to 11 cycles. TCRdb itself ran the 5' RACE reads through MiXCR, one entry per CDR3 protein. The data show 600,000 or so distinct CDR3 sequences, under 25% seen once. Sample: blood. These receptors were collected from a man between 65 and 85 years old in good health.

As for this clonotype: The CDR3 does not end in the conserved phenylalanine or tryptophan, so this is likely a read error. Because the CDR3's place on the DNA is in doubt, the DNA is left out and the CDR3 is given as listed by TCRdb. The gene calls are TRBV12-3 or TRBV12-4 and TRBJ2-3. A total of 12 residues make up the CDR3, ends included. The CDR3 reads CASRVLTDAQYS.

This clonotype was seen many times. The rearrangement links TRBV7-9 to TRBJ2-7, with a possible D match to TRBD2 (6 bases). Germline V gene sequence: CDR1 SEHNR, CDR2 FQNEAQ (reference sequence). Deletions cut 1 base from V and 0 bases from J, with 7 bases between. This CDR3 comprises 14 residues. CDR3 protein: CASSLGRDSYEQYF. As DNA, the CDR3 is TGTGCCAGCAGCTTAGGGCGGGACTCCTACGAGCAGTACTTC.

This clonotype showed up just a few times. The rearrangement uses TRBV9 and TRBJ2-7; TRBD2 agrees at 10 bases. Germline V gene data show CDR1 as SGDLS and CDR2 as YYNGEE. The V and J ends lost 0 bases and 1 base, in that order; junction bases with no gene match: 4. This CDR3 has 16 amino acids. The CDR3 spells CASSVGVSGRSYEQYF. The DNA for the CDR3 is TGTGCCAGCAGCGTAGGAGTTAGCGGGAGGTCCTACGAGCAGTACTTC.

DNA of the CDR3: TGTGCCAGCAGCTTGGGGGCACTGAGATACAATGAGCAGTTCTTC. Residues: CASSLGALRYNEQFF. The J gene is TRBJ2-1, the V gene TRBV5-6; D gene uncertain. The CDR3 length is 15 residues. The germline V gene encodes CDR1 SGHDT and CDR2 YYEEEE. Trimming cost V 0 bases and J 4 bases, with 11 bases left between them.

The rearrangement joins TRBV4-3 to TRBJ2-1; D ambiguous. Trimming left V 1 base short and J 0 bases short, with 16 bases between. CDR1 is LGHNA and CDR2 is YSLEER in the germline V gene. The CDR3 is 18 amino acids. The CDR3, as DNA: TGCGCCAGCAGCCAAGTCCCCTTACTGGCGGCCTCCTACAATGAGCAGTTCTTC. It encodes CASSQVPLLAASYNEQFF.

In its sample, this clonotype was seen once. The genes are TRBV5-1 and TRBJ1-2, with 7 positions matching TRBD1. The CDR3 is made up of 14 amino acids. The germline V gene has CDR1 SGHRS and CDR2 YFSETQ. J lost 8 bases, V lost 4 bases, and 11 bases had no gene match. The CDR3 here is CASSSIDRVLGYTF. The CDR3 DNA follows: TGCGCCAGCAGCAGCATCGACAGGGTCCTCGGCTACACCTTC.

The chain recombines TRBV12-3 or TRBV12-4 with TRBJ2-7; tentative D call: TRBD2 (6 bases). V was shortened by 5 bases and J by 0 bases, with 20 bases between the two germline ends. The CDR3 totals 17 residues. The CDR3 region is CASSPGLSQLGSYEQYF. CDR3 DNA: TGTGCCAGCAGTCCGGGACTGAGCCAGCTGGGCTCCTACGAGCAGTACTTC.

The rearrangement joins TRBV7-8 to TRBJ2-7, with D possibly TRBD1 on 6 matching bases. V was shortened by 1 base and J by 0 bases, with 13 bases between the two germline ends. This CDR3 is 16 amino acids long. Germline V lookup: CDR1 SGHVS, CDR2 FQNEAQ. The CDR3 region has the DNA TGTGCCAGCAGCTTAGTTTGGGACACAAGCTCCTACGAGCAGTACTTC. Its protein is CASSLVWDTSSYEQYF.

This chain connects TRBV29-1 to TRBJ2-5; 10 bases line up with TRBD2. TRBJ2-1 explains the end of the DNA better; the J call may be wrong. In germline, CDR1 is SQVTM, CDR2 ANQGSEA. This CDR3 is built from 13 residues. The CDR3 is CSAEASGSTEQFF. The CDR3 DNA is TGCAGCGCCGAGGCTAGCGGGAGTACTGAGCAGTTCTTC.

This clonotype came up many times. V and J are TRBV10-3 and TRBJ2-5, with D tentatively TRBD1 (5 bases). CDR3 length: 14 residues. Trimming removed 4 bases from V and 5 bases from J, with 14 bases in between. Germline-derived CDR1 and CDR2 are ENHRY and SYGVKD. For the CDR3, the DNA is TGTGCCATCAGTGGAGAGACAGTCCTTGAGACCCAGTACTTC. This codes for CAISGETVLETQYF.

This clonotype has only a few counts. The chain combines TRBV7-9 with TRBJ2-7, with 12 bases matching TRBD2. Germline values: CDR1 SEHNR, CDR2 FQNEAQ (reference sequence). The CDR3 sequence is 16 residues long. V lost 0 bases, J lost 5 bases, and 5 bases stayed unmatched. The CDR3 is CASSLASSGRADEQYF. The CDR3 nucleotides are TGTGCCAGCAGCTTAGCCTCTAGCGGGAGGGCCGACGAGCAGTACTTC.

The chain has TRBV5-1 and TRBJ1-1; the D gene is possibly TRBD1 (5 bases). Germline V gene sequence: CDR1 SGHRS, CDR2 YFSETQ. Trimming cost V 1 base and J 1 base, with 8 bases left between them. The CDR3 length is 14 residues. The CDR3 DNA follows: TGCGCCAGCAGCTTGTGGGGGGAGAACACTGAAGCTTTCTTT. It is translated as CASSLWGENTEAFF. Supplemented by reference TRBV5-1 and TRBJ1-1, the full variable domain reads KAGVTQTPRYLIKTRGQQVTLSCSPISGHRSVSWYQQTPGQGLQFLFEYFSETQRNKGNFPGRFSGRQFSNSRSEMNVSTLELGDSALYLCASSLWGENTEAFFGQGTRLTVV.

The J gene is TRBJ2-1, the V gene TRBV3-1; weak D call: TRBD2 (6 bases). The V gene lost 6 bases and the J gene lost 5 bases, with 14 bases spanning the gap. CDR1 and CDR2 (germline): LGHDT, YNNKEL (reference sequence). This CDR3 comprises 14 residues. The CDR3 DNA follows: TGTGCCAGCAGTTCGGGACTGGATAACAATGAGCAGTTCTTC. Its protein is CASSSGLDNNEQFF.

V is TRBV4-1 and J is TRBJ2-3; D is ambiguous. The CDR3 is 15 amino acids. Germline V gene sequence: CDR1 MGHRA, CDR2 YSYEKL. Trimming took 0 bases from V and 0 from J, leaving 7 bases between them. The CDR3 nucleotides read TGCGCCAGCAGCCAAGATGGGGATAGCACAGATACGCAGTATTTT. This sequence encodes CASSQDGDSTDTQYF.

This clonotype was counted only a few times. CDR3 in amino acids: CASSETEVYGYTF. The CDR3 DNA reads as TGTGCCAGCAGTGAGACAGAAGTCTATGGCTACACCTTC. V and J are TRBV25-1 and TRBJ1-2; a possible D gene is TRBD1 (5 bases). The CDR3 contains 13 residues. Germline V gene sequence: CDR1 MGHDK, CDR2 SYGVNS. Trimming removed 3 bases from V and 4 bases from J, with 9 bases in between.

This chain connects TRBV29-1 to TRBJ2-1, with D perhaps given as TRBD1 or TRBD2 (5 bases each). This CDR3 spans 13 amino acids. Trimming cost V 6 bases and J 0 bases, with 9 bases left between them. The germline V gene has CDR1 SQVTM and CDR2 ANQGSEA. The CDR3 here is CSVLRGSYNEQFF. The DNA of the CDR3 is TGCAGCGTGTTGAGGGGCTCCTACAATGAGCAGTTCTTC.

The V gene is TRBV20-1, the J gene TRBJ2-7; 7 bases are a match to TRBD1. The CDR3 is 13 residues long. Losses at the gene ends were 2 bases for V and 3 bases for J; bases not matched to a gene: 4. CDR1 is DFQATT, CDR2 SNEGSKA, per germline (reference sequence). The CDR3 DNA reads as TGCAGTGCTAGACTGACAGGGAACTACGAGCAGTACTTC. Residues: CSARLTGNYEQYF.

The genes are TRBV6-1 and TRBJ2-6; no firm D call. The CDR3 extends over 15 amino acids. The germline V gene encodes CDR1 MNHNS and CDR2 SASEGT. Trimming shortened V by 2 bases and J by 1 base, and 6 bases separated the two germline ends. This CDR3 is CASSEMKSGANVLTF. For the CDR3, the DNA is TGTGCCAGCAGTGAAATGAAATCTGGGGCCAACGTCCTGACTTTC.

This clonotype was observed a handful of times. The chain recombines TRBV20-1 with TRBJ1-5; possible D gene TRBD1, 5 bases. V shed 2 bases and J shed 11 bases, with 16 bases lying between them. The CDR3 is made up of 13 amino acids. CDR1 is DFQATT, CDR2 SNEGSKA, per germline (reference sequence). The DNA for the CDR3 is TGCAGTGCTAGATCCATGCTGCAAGGGGCCCAGCATTTT. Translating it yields CSARSMLQGAQHF.

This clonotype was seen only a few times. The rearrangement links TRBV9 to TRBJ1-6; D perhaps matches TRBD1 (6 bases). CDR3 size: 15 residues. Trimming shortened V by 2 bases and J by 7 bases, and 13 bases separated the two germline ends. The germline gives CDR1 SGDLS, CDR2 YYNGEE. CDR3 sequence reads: CASSVGAWENSPLHF. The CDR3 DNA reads TGTGCCAGCAGCGTGGGGGCATGGGAGAATTCACCCCTCCACTTT.

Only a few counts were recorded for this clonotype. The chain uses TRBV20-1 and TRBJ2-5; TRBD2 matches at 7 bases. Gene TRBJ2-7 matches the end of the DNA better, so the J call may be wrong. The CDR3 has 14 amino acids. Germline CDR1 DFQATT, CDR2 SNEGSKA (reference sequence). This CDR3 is CSARGRAGENEQYF. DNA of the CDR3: TGCAGTGCTAGGGGTCGGGCGGGAGAAAACGAGCAGTACTTC.